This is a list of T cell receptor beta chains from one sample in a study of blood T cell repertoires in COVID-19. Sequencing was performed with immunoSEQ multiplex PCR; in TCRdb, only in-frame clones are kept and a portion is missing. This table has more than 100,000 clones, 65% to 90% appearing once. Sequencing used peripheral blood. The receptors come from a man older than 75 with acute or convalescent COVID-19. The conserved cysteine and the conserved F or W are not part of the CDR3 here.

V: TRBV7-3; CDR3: ASSRGTDGNTIY
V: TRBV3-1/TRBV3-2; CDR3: ASSHRGATDTQY
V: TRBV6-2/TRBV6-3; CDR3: ASSYAAWEGHTDTQY
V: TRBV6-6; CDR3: ASSYSSGVNTEAF
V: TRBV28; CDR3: ASSSFEGATYEQY
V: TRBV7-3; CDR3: ASSLDRTDYGYT
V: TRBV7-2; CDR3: ASSMQRQTGREKLF
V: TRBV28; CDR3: AISGQPIVDEQY
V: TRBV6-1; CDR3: ASSDGGDNQPQH
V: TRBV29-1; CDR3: SVEGAGSGVAYNEQF
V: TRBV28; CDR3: ASSLPTTYNEQF
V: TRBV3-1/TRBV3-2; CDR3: ASSATSYEQY
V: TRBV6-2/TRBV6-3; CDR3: ASSGTQGVRYNSPLH
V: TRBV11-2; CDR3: ASSLGMGQGAKGYT
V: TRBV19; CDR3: ASGGGGGEKLF
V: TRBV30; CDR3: AWSGRDYGYT
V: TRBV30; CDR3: AWNPAGGGTQY
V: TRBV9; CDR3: ASSVQNTGELF
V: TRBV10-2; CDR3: ASSLSSTGGNSPLH
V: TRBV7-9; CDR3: ASSPQGSHSPLH
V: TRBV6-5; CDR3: ASGRQGYTEAF
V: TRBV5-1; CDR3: ASSRTGGAGTGELF
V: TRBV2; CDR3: ASKILAGESEQF
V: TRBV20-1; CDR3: SASVAVAYTEAF
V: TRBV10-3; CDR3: AIGDSSKSYNEQF
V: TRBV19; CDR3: ASSPWLTSGRAGETQY
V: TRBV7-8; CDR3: ASSLALVGGGEQY
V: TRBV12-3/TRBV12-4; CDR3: ASSLTSTDTQY
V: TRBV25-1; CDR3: ASRGAGVVGYT
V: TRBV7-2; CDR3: ASSSRGTGIRNQPQH